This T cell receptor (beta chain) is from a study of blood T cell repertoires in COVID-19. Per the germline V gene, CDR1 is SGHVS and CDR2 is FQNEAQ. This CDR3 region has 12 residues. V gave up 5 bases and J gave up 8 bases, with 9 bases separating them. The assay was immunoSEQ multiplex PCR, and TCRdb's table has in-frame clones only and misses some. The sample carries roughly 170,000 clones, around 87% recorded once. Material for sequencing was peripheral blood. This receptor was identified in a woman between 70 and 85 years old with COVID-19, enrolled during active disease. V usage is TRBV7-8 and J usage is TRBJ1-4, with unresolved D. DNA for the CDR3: TGTGCCAGCAGCCGCTCGAGGGAAAAACTGTTTTTT. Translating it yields CASSRSREKLFF.